A selection of T cell receptor beta chains follows, all from one sample in a study of T cell repertoires in cytomegalovirus infection. TCRdb analysed the reads with MiXCR anew, one entry per CDR3 protein. This repertoire shows 560,000 or so distinct CDR3 sequences, approximately 15% found once; its top ten account for about 24%. The sequencing input was CD8+ T cells from PBMCs. The source of these receptors is a human donor in good health (CMV status not recorded). Some clones in this sample may be carry-over from other donors' samples. Each CDR3 is given with its conserved first and last residue. The D gene is left open where the match is weak. Only some rows state a clone size, as once, few, many or a class for expanded clones.

size | J | D | V | CDR3 | DNA
few | TRBJ2-5 | . | TRBV14 | CASSLRDPTQETQYF | TGTGCCAGCAGCCTCCGGGATCCAACACAAGAGACCCAGTACTTC
many | TRBJ2-2 | . | TRBV6-1 | CASSFAGTMNTGELFF | TGTGCCAGCAGTTTTGCCGGGACAATGAACACCGGGGAGCTGTTTTTT
. | TRBJ2-2 | . | TRBV7-9 | CASSKGGTGELFF | TGTGCCAGCAGCAAAGGGGGAACCGGGGAGCTGTTTTTT
many | TRBJ2-1 | . | TRBV7-9 | CASSSEVVPHYNEQFF | TGTGCCAGCAGCTCCGAGGTGGTCCCCCACTACAATGAGCAGTTCTTC
many | TRBJ1-3 | . | TRBV7-9 | CASSLGARPPGNTIYF | TGTGCCAGCAGCTTAGGTGCCAGGCCCCCTGGAAACACCATATATTTT
. | TRBJ2-1 | TRBD2 | TRBV11-3 | CASSETSGEDNEQFF | TGTGCCAGCAGCGAGACTAGCGGGGAAGACAATGAGCAGTTCTTC
many | TRBJ2-5 | . | TRBV27 | CASSSRPKETQYF | TGTGCCAGCAGTTCCAGGCCTAAAGAGACCCAGTACTTC
few | TRBJ2-1 | TRBD2 | TRBV27 | CASRPELANLYNEQFF | TGTGCCAGCAGGCCCGAACTAGCGAATCTCTACAATGAGCAGTTCTTC
. | TRBJ2-5 | . | TRBV9 | CASTLGGSLGETQYF | TGTGCCAGCACCCTAGGGGGGAGCCTCGGAGAGACCCAGTACTTC
many | TRBJ2-7 | TRBD2 | TRBV7-8 | CASSFGRRGGTYEQYF | TGTGCCAGCAGCTTTGGTAGGCGGGGGGGTACCTACGAGCAGTACTTC
many | TRBJ1-2 | . | TRBV12-3/TRBV12-4 | CASLRAAINYGYTF | TGTGCCAGCTTGAGGGCCGCCATTAACTATGGCTACACCTTC
many | TRBJ1-5 | TRBD1 | TRBV7-6 | CASSDRGLEQPQHF | TGTGCCAGCAGCGACAGGGGGCTTGAACAGCCCCAGCATTTT
many | TRBJ1-1 | TRBD1 | TRBV11-1 | CASSLEVATGATEAFF | TGTGCCAGCAGCTTAGAAGTGGCGACAGGGGCTACTGAAGCTTTCTTT
many | TRBJ2-1 | . | TRBV12-3/TRBV12-4 | CASSPPGIYNEQFF | TGTGCCAGCAGTCCACCAGGGATCTACAATGAGCAGTTCTTC
few | TRBJ2-1 | TRBD1 | TRBV19 | CASSTDRVENNEQFF | TGTGCCAGTAGTACGGACAGGGTGGAAAACAATGAGCAGTTCTTC
many | TRBJ1-1 | TRBD1 | TRBV7-8 | CASSLGRGHTEAFF | TGTGCCAGCAGCTTAGGCAGGGGGCACACTGAAGCTTTCTTT
many | TRBJ2-1 | TRBD2 | TRBV11-1 | CASSLATSENEQFF | TGTGCCAGCAGCTTAGCGACTAGCGAGAATGAGCAGTTCTTC
many | TRBJ1-5 | TRBD1 | TRBV28 | CASSPGTGRRQPQHF | TGTGCCAGCAGCCCCGGGACAGGGAGACGTCAGCCCCAGCATTTT
. | TRBJ1-1 | . | TRBV27 | CASRTRTEAFF | TGTGCCAGCAGAACAAGGACTGAAGCTTTCTTT
many | TRBJ1-1 | . | TRBV7-6 | CASSLSDTEAFF | TGTGCCAGCAGCTTATCGGACACTGAAGCTTTCTTT
. | TRBJ1-5 | . | TRBV10-2 | CASSESRNLQPQHF | TGCGCCAGCAGTGAGTCGAGGAATTTACAGCCCCAGCATTTT
many | TRBJ2-2 | . | TRBV6-5 | CASSYTFRGQNTGELFF | TGTGCCAGCAGTTACACGTTCAGGGGACAAAACACCGGGGAGCTGTTTTTT
. | TRBJ1-1 | . | TRBV27 | CASSLLTGSTEAFF | TGTGCCAGCAGTTTATTAACGGGAAGCACTGAAGCTTTCTTT
. | TRBJ2-1 | . | TRBV9 | CASSVGTGNEQFF | TGTGCCAGCAGCGTAGGGACGGGCAATGAGCAGTTCTTC
once | TRBJ2-2 | . | TRBV6-8 | CAGSYNAGTGELFF | TGTGCCGGCAGTTATAATGCAGGGACCGGGGAGCTGTTTTTT
many | TRBJ1-3 | . | TRBV14 | CASSSLVDLSGNTIYF | TGTGCCAGCAGCTCCCTTGTGGACCTCTCTGGAAACACCATATATTTT
. | TRBJ2-7 | TRBD1 | TRBV11-2 | CASRPWTGSEQYF | TGTGCCAGCAGACCCTGGACAGGGTCCGAGCAGTACTTC
few | TRBJ1-1 | TRBD1 | TRBV9 | CASSAQTGINTEAFF | TGTGCCAGCAGCGCCCAGACAGGGATTAACACTGAAGCTTTCTTT
. | TRBJ1-3 | . | TRBV7-7 | CASSLDQAPVNTIYF | TGTGCTAGCAGCTTGGACCAGGCCCCTGTAAACACCATATATTTT
. | TRBJ2-3 | . | TRBV2 | CASSLTRIGTDTQYF | TGTGCCAGCAGTCTGACTAGAATCGGCACAGATACGCAGTATTTT
many | TRBJ2-1 | TRBD2 | TRBV19 | CASSESGSYNEQFF | TGTGCCAGTAGTGAGAGCGGGAGCTACAATGAGCAGTTCTTC
many | TRBJ2-5 | TRBD2 | TRBV7-6 | CASSLRAGGPETQYF | TGTGCCAGCTCTCTAAGGGCGGGGGGGCCAGAGACCCAGTACTTC
. | TRBJ2-7 | . | TRBV20-1 | CSAREAYEQYF | TGCAGTGCTAGAGAAGCCTACGAGCAGTACTTC
. | TRBJ2-2 | TRBD1 | TRBV9 | CASSYTTGVARELFF | TGTGCCAGCAGCTACACAACAGGGGTGGCCAGGGAGCTGTTTTTT
many | TRBJ1-2 | . | TRBV7-8 | CASSLEYRDPNYGYTF | TGTGCCAGCAGCCTCGAATACAGGGATCCTAACTATGGCTACACCTTC
many | TRBJ1-4 | . | TRBV7-9 | CASSPYGGAGNEKLFF | TGTGCCAGCAGCCCCTATGGGGGGGCTGGGAATGAAAAACTGTTTTTT
many | TRBJ2-7 | TRBD1 | TRBV6-6 | CASRDRAAYEQYF | TGTGCCAGCAGGGACAGGGCGGCCTACGAGCAGTACTTC
many | TRBJ1-2 | TRBD1 | TRBV12-3/TRBV12-4 | CATRGLGDRGGYTF | TGTGCCACCAGAGGTTTGGGGGACAGGGGCGGCTACACCTTC
. | TRBJ2-2 | TRBD2 | TRBV12-3/TRBV12-4 | CASSNRAGGTGELFF | TGTGCCAGCAGCAACAGGGCGGGAGGCACCGGGGAGCTGTTTTTT
many | TRBJ2-7 | . | TRBV12-3/TRBV12-4 | CASSLGGSGQYF | TGTGCCAGCAGTTTAGGGGGGTCCGGGCAGTACTTC
many | TRBJ2-1 | TRBD2 | TRBV7-3 | CASSSSLAGSSDEQFF | TGTGCCAGCAGCTCCTCCCTAGCGGGAAGCAGCGATGAGCAGTTCTTC
few | TRBJ1-2 | . | TRBV15 | CATSRGRGGDYGYTF | TGTGCCACCAGCAGAGGAAGGGGCGGGGACTATGGCTACACCTTC
. | TRBJ1-3 | TRBD1 | TRBV7-6 | CASSLGDRGGNTIYF | TGTGCCAGCAGCTTAGGTGACAGGGGTGGAAACACCATATATTTT
. | TRBJ2-2 | TRBD2 | TRBV4-1 | CASSQPEGLAGPNTGELFF | TGCGCCAGCAGCCAACCCGAAGGCCTAGCGGGACCGAACACCGGGGAGCTGTTTTTT
. | TRBJ1-2 | TRBD1 | TRBV27 | CASSLSPGTVRSYGYTF | TGTGCCAGCAGTTTATCTCCGGGGACAGTTAGGAGCTATGGCTACACCTTC
many | TRBJ2-1 | TRBD2 | TRBV19 | CASSTPLAGGHEQFF | TGTGCCAGTAGTACCCCCCTAGCGGGAGGTCATGAGCAGTTCTTC
few | TRBJ2-1 | TRBD1 | TRBV5-6 | CASSGGQGWSYNEQFF | TGTGCCAGCAGCGGGGGACAGGGGTGGTCCTACAATGAGCAGTTCTTC
many | TRBJ2-3 | . | TRBV7-6 | CASSLQGNTDTQYF | TGTGCCAGCAGTTTACAGGGAAACACAGATACGCAGTATTTT
few | TRBJ1-1 | . | TRBV27 | CASDTRGTPEAFF | TGTGCCAGCGATACCCGGGGGACCCCTGAAGCTTTCTTT
. | TRBJ2-5 | . | TRBV5-1 | CASSLHRGGDF | TGCGCCAGCAGCTTACACAGGGGAGGCGACTTC
many | TRBJ2-3 | TRBD2 | TRBV6-5 | CASSYERGATDTQYF | TGTGCCAGCAGTTACGAGCGGGGGGCTACAGATACGCAGTATTTT
many | TRBJ1-5 | . | TRBV27 | CTSFRWEQPQHF | TGTACCAGCTTCCGTTGGGAACAGCCCCAGCATTTT
. | TRBJ2-7 | . | TRBV15 | CATSSGVRLREHYEQYF | TGTGCCACCAGCAGTGGGGTCCGACTTCGGGAGCACTACGAGCAGTACTTC